This T cell receptor (beta chain) was recovered during a study of T-cell reconstitution after alpha-beta-depleted transplantation in children. Study conclusions and caveats: Surviving recipient T cells and intrathymic progenitors accounted for some patients' high TCRbeta diversity at day 60. T cells produced anew were the main source of T-cell counts and diversity one year after transplant. Several hundred expanded graft clones reportedly were the source of alpha-beta T cells about two months after transplant.

Molecular barcoding with unique molecular identifiers was used for the TCRbeta library. Via MiXCR, TCRdb re-called the PCR reads, giving one row per CDR3 protein. The profile covers 450,000 to 600,000 distinct CDR3 sequences, with roughly 13% appearing a single time and 2.2% taken by the ten largest. This clonotype showed up just a few times. What it binds is unknown. CDR3 length: 15 residues. V lost 3 bases, J lost 0 bases, and 12 bases lay in between. Germline CDR1 LNHDA, CDR2 SQIVND (reference sequence). The sample consisted of PBMCs, mostly from graft donor cells, taken 360 days after TCRalphabeta/CD19-depleted stem cell transplant. The origin of this receptor is a male patient aged 10 to 17 who had a stem cell transplant for acute myeloid leukemia, so the T cells may come from the graft donor. The genes are TRBV19 and TRBJ2-7; perhaps D is TRBD1 or TRBD2 (5 bases each). The CDR3: CASSIVAGSSYEQYF. Here the CDR3 DNA reads TGTGCCAGTAGTATCGTGGCAGGGAGCTCCTACGAGCAGTACTTC. The full variable domain, rest sourced from reference TRBV19 and TRBJ2-7, is DGGITQSPKYLFRKEGQNVTLSCEQNLNHDAMYWYRQDPGQGLRLIYYSQIVNDFQKGDIAEGYSVSREKKESFPLTVTSAQKNPTAFYLCASSIVAGSSYEQYFGPGTRLTVT.